Below are 23 T cell receptor beta chains sequenced from a single sample in a study of control samples from healthy donors and cancer patients. Measured with immunoSEQ multiplex PCR; TCRdb has only the in-frame clones, and not every one. The data contain 200,000 to 250,000 clones, 85% to 95% of them singletons. Sequenced sample: blood. Receptors were obtained from a man aged 45-65 years in good health.

CDR3 sequence: CASSQSEWSSYEQYF. CDR3 coding DNA: TGCGCCAGCAGCCAATCCGAGTGGAGCTCCTACGAGCAGTACTTC. This rearrangement joins TRBV4-1 to TRBJ2-7; D unresolved. Trimming cost V 2 bases and J 0 bases, with 11 bases left between them. The CDR3 has 15 residues. Germline V gene lookup returns CDR1 MGHRA and CDR2 YSYEKL.

This rearrangement joins TRBV29-1 to TRBJ1-2; D not resolved. V was clipped by 4 bases and J by 2 bases, with 5 bases between them. Germline V lookup: CDR1 SQVTM, CDR2 ANQGSEA. The CDR3 has 11 residues. The CDR3 sequence is CSVGENYGYTF. The CDR3 coding sequence is TGCAGCGTTGGGGAAAACTATGGCTACACCTTC.

The chain is built from TRBV2 and TRBJ2-1; D is possibly TRBD1 (6 bases). V lost 7 bases and J 3 bases, leaving 13 bases between the germline ends. CDR3 length: 14 amino acids. Germline V gene data show CDR1 as SNHLY and CDR2 as FYNNEI. CDR3 region: CASNAGVFYNEQFF. The CDR3 DNA is TGTGCCAGCAACGCAGGGGTGTTCTACAATGAGCAGTTCTTC.

This clone was picked up one time. The chain's CDR3 is CASSSTSGQPQHF. CDR3 nucleotide sequence: TGTGCCAGCAGTTCAACCTCAGGGCAGCCCCAGCATTTT. The chain joins TRBV12-3 or TRBV12-4 to TRBJ1-5; D is perhaps TRBD1 (5 bases). The CDR3 runs to 13 residues. Trimming stripped 4 bases from V and 7 bases from J, with 11 bases between.

This chain joins TRBV6-6 and TRBJ2-6, with D unresolved. The V gene's germline CDR1 is MNHNY and CDR2 SVGAGI (reference sequence). Trimming pared 6 bases from V and 4 bases from J, leaving 10 bases between. This CDR3 region has 14 residues. The CDR3 sequence: CASSLSGGANVLTF. The CDR3, as DNA: TGTGCCAGCAGCTTATCTGGCGGGGCCAACGTCCTGACTTTC.

The chain recombines TRBV29-1 with TRBJ2-5; D is tentatively TRBD1 or TRBD2 (5 bases each). The germline V and J ends were trimmed by 5 bases and 1 base, with 11 bases remaining between them. The CDR3 consists of 13 residues. The germline V gene encodes CDR1 SQVTM and CDR2 ANQGSEA. CDR3 sequence reads: CSVLRGLQETQYF. The DNA for the CDR3 is TGCAGCGTTCTACGGGGCCTCCAAGAGACCCAGTACTTC. The full variable domain, with the rest looked up from reference TRBV29-1 and TRBJ2-5, is SAVISQKPSRDICQRGTSLTIQCQVDSQVTMMFWYRQQPGQSLTLIATANQGSEATYESGFVIDKFPISRPNLTFSTLTVSNMSPEDSSIYLCSVLRGLQETQYFGPGTRLLVL.

This chain joins TRBV14 and TRBJ1-1; 7 bases are shared with TRBD1. CDR1 is SGHDN and CDR2 is FVKESK in the germline V gene. J lost 3 bases, V lost 3 bases, and 10 bases had no gene match. CDR3 length: 16 amino acids. Written as DNA, the CDR3 is TGTGCCAGCAGCCACTTAGGACACAGGGGAGACACTGAAGCTTTCTTT. This gives the protein CASSHLGHRGDTEAFF.

The V gene is TRBV6-5, the J gene TRBJ2-7; 9 bases map to TRBD1. The ends lost 5 bases at V and 0 bases at J; junction bases unmatched: 5. Germline CDR1 is MNHEY and CDR2 is SVGAGI. The CDR3 covers 15 residues. The chain's CDR3 is CASSRQGESSYEQYF. CDR3 DNA: TGTGCCAGCAGTAGACAGGGGGAGAGCTCCTACGAGCAGTACTTC.

CDR3 sequence: CASNQGQSYGYTF. The CDR3 coding sequence is TGTGCCAGCAACCAGGGACAGAGTTATGGCTACACCTTC. V and J are TRBV5-8 and TRBJ1-2; 7 bases fit TRBD1. The junction had 7 bases not matched to a gene; V was cut back by 6 bases and J by 5 bases. This CDR3 spans 13 amino acids. CDR1 is SGHTS and CDR2 is YDEGEE in the germline V gene.

The genes are TRBV13 and TRBJ1-2, with 7 bases lining up with TRBD1. The CDR3 length is 13 residues. V shed 4 bases and J 6 bases; nucleotides not matched to a gene: 5. Germline CDR1 is PRHDT and CDR2 is FYEKMQ (reference sequence). This chain's CDR3 is CASSSRGRDGYTF. The CDR3 nucleotides read TGTGCCAGCAGCTCAAGGGGGCGGGATGGCTACACCTTC.

The chain uses TRBV14 and TRBJ1-6; 8 bases match TRBD1. The CDR3 extends over 14 amino acids. V lost 3 bases, J lost 10 bases, and 5 bases stayed unmatched. Germline values: CDR1 SGHDN, CDR2 FVKESK. This chain's CDR3 is CASSHRGLGSPLHF. In DNA, the CDR3 is TGTGCCAGCAGCCACAGGGGGCTGGGGTCACCCCTCCACTTT.

The chain links TRBV10-3 to TRBJ2-6; 8 bases are shared with TRBD1. Per germline, CDR1 ENHRY and CDR2 SYGVKD. V was pared by 10 bases and J by 2 bases, with 10 bases of the junction left unmatched. The CDR3 has 16 residues. The CDR3 DNA reads TGTGCCACTTCAGGACAGGGAGTAACTGGGGCCAACGTCCTGACTTTC. Translating gives CATSGQGVTGANVLTF.

J is TRBJ2-1 and V is TRBV5-6, with 11 bases that match TRBD2. This CDR3 region has 15 residues. With 4 bases clipped from V and 8 bases from J, the junction kept 8 bases outside the gene matches. Germline assignment: CDR1 SGHDT and CDR2 YYEEEE. CDR3 sequence (DNA): TGTGCCAGCAGCCTCAGGACTAGCGGGTTTCATGAGCAGTTCTTC. Its translation: CASSLRTSGFHEQFF.

This clone appeared a single time. The V and J genes are TRBV7-9 and TRBJ1-2; 10 nucleotides align to TRBD1. V lost 5 bases to trimming and J lost 3 bases; unmatched junction nucleotides: 9. The CDR3 runs 16 residues. Germline V gene data show CDR1 as SEHNR and CDR2 as FQNEAQ (reference sequence). The CDR3: CASSPPTGGDDYGYTF. For the CDR3, the DNA is TGTGCCAGCAGCCCACCGACAGGGGGCGACGACTATGGCTACACCTTC.

This chain links TRBV5-6 with TRBJ1-2, with 8 bases lining up with TRBD1. The CDR3 consists of 14 residues. The germline V gene has CDR1 SGHDT and CDR2 YYEEEE. V dropped 0 bases and J dropped 5; count of bases not matched to a gene: 3. CDR3: CASSLDRGSYGYTF. In DNA form, the CDR3 reads TGTGCCAGCAGCTTGGACAGGGGGTCATATGGCTACACCTTC.

The chain is built from TRBV3-1 (or the pseudogene TRBV3-2) and TRBJ1-1, with a weak D call TRBD1 (5 bases). Germline CDR1 reads LGHDT; CDR2 reads YNNKEL (reference sequence). V was trimmed by 2 bases and J by 0 bases, leaving 13 bases between them. The CDR3 contains 16 residues. CDR3 loop: CASSQKLGGMNTEAFF. The CDR3 DNA is TGTGCCAGCAGCCAAAAACTCGGGGGGATGAACACTGAAGCTTTCTTT.

The rearrangement joins TRBV18 to TRBJ2-3; D tentatively fits TRBD1 or TRBD2 (5 bases each). The CDR3 sequence is 15 residues long. CDR1 and CDR2 (germline): KGHSH, LQKENI. The ends were cut back, 3 bases at V and 0 bases at J, with 10 bases in the middle. This CDR3 reads CASSPGRTSTDTQYF. The CDR3 coding sequence is TGTGCCAGCTCACCGGGGCGGACTAGCACAGATACGCAGTATTTT.

The gene calls are TRBV6-5 and TRBJ2-2; maybe TRBD1 (6 bases). The V end lost 7 bases, the J end lost 2 bases, and 8 bases lay between the germline ends. Germline CDR1 reads MNHEY; CDR2 reads SVGAGI. CDR3 size: 13 residues. CDR3 protein: CASMDSNTGELFF. The CDR3 DNA follows: TGTGCCAGCATGGACAGCAACACCGGGGAGCTGTTTTTT.

J is TRBJ1-1 and V is TRBV19; no clear D. The V gene lost 7 bases and the J gene lost 1 base, with 10 bases spanning the gap. Germline V CDR1 and CDR2: LNHDA, SQIVND (reference sequence). The CDR3 extends over 13 amino acids. The CDR3 coding sequence is TGTGCCAGTATGAAGTATGGGAACACTGAAGCTTTCTTT. Protein product: CASMKYGNTEAFF. The full variable domain, its missing parts supplied by reference TRBV19 and TRBJ1-1, is DGGITQSPKYLFRKEGQNVTLSCEQNLNHDAMYWYRQDPGQGLRLIYYSQIVNDFQKGDIAEGYSVSREKKESFPLTVTSAQKNPTAFYLCASMKYGNTEAFFGQGTRLTVV.

The chain joins TRBV29-1 to TRBJ1-1; D remains unclear. CDR3 size: 12 residues. Germline V gives CDR1 SQVTM, CDR2 ANQGSEA. V was trimmed by 7 bases and J by 4 bases, leaving 13 bases between them. CDR3 in amino acids: CSAFGLSTEAFF. CDR3 nucleotides: TGCAGCGCCTTCGGGCTGAGCACTGAAGCTTTCTTT.

The V and J genes are TRBV5-1 and TRBJ2-7; 9 bases fit TRBD1. Per germline, CDR1 SGHRS and CDR2 YFSETQ. The CDR3 has 16 amino acids. V trimming: 4 bases; J trimming: 5 bases; junction bases outside the gene matches: 13. The CDR3 here is CASSASSGTGFHEQYF. The CDR3 DNA follows: TGCGCCAGCAGCGCCAGTTCCGGGACAGGGTTCCACGAGCAGTACTTC.

V usage is TRBV7-9 and J usage is TRBJ2-2; D is undetermined. This CDR3 region has 13 residues. The V end was cut by 0 bases, the J end by 6 bases, with 5 bases between. The V gene's germline CDR1 is SEHNR and CDR2 FQNEAQ (reference sequence). The CDR3 nucleotides are TGTGCCAGCAGCTTAGCGGGGTCCGGGGAGCTGTTTTTT. Translation: CASSLAGSGELFF. Based on the CDR3 plus reference TRBV7-9 and TRBJ2-2, the full variable domain is DTGVSQNPRHKITKRGQNVTFRCDPISEHNRLYWYRQTLGQGPEFLTYFQNEAQLEKSRLLSDRFSAERPKGSFSTLEIQRTEQGDSAMYLCASSLAGSGELFFGEGSRLTVL.

The CDR3 loop is CASSVASGGYNEQFF. The DNA of the CDR3 is TGTGCCAGCAGCGTAGCAAGCGGGGGGTACAATGAGCAGTTCTTC. The chain joins TRBV9 to TRBJ2-1, with TRBD2 matching over 9 bases. The V segment lost 0 bases and the J segment 4 bases; nucleotides outside the gene matches: 2. This CDR3 region has 15 residues. Germline V lookup: CDR1 SGDLS, CDR2 YYNGEE.